The clone carrying this T cell receptor (beta chain) was observed a few times. The data derive from a study of long-term antiretroviral therapy in people with HIV. Investigators performed immunoSEQ version v3.0 at survey level. A per-sample goal of roughly 40,000-55,000 T-cell genomes was targeted by sequencing. The protocol was immunoSEQ multiplex PCR, while the TCRdb copy is restricted to in-frame clones and leaves out a portion. The data show 8,500 to 14,000 clones, more than 85% seen once. Here the sequenced sample was unsorted PBMCs, taken 0.2 years before starting antiretroviral therapy. The origin of this receptor is a middle-aged woman with HIV.

The CDR3: CASSLAGDSGESYEQYF. In DNA, the CDR3 is TGTGCCAGCAGCTTGGCCGGGGATAGCGGGGAATCTTACGAGCAGTACTTC. J is TRBJ2-7 and V is TRBV5-6, with 8 bases matching TRBD2. Per germline, CDR1 SGHDT and CDR2 YYEEEE. The CDR3 is 17 amino acids. V was clipped by 0 bases and J by 4 bases; unmatched bases: 12.